The entry that follows covers one T cell receptor beta chain sequence. These data originate in a study of blood T cell repertoires in COVID-19. Study information: Sources were T cells, B-cell-depleted T cells, or PBMCs; the material itself was cDNA or gDNA.

Authors' data handling: Researchers report that nucleated cell counts were estimated from reference gene primer amplification. This table comes from immunoSEQ multiplex PCR, and its TCRdb copy is limited to in-frame clones, with some not included. V, J and clone size are those of that table, while D and trimming were read from the DNA. This sample has about 74,000 clones, with roughly 90% found just once. This receptor was taken from a man aged 50-59 years with acute or convalescent COVID-19. Sequenced: peripheral blood.

The CDR3 nucleotides are TGTGCCAGCAGCCAAGGGCATCGGACTAGCGGGGGAATGGTTGAGACCCAGTACTTC. It translates to CASSQGHRTSGGMVETQYF. The rearrangement links TRBV4-2 to TRBJ2-5; 13 nucleotides line up with TRBD2. From germline, CDR1 is LGHNA and CDR2 YNFKEQ. The V segment lost 1 base and the J segment 5 bases; nucleotides outside the gene matches: 13. This CDR3 is 19 amino acids long.